A single sample is the source of the 21 T cell receptor beta chains below, sequenced in a study of T-cell reconstitution after alpha-beta-depleted transplantation in children. Library preparation (for TCRbeta) was performed with unique molecular identifiers. TCRdb fed the PCR reads into MiXCR, producing one record per CDR3 protein. This table holds hundreds of thousands of distinct CDR3 sequences, about an eighth found once. The sample in question was PBMCs, obtained before TCRalphabeta/CD19-depleted stem cell transplant. These receptors were taken from a girl aged 2 to 9 with congenital amegakaryocytic thrombocytopenia, due to receive a stem cell transplant.

In its sample, this clonotype was seen many times. This chain links TRBV20-1 with TRBJ1-5; perhaps TRBD1 as D (5 bases). Germline V CDR1 and CDR2: DFQATT, SNEGSKA (reference sequence). The CDR3 is 14 residues long. With 0 bases removed from V and 9 bases from J, the gap between germline ends came to 15 bases. The CDR3 here is CSAREEGRYGPQHF. In DNA form, the CDR3 reads TGCAGTGCTAGAGAAGAGGGGCGATACGGGCCCCAGCATTTT.

This clonotype was detected ten times or more. One end of the junction is discordant with germline, which a read error may explain. This rearrangement joins TRBV5-1 to TRBJ2-5; TRBD2 agrees at 7 bases. The CDR3 loop spans 15 amino acids. CDR1 and CDR2 (germline): SGHRS, YFSETQ. In DNA, the CDR3 is TGCGCCAGCAGCTTGCCCGGGAGGATCCAACAGACCCAGTACTTC. Amino acids: CASSLPGRIQQTQYF.

This clonotype was picked up many times. The V and J genes are TRBV29-1 and TRBJ1-2, with D perhaps TRBD1 (5 bases). V was cut by 1 base and J by 4 bases, with 13 bases left in between. Germline CDR1 is SQVTM and CDR2 is ANQGSEA. The CDR3 is 14 residues long. DNA for the CDR3: TGCAGCGTTGAAGGGGGACCGATATTCTATGGCTACACCTTC. This translates into CSVEGGPIFYGYTF.

CDR3 sequence reads: CSASQTTEQFF. The CDR3 nucleotides are TGCAGTGCTAGCCAGACTACCGAGCAGTTCTTC. The chain joins TRBV20-1 to TRBJ2-1; possibly TRBD2 for D (5 bases). From germline, CDR1 is DFQATT and CDR2 SNEGSKA (reference sequence). CDR3 length equals 11 residues. Trimming removed 3 bases at V and 10 bases at J, with 10 bases between.

V and J are TRBV20-1 and TRBJ2-3, with 11 bases that match TRBD2. With V trimmed by 6 bases and J by 6 bases, 8 bases remained unmatched. CDR3 length equals 14 residues. Germline V CDR1 and CDR2: DFQATT, SNEGSKA (reference sequence). The CDR3: CSAGTSGGGDTQYF. The CDR3 nucleotides are TGCAGTGCCGGGACTAGCGGAGGAGGGGATACGCAGTATTTT.

This clonotype was picked up a small number of times. The chain combines TRBV28 with TRBJ1-1; weak D call: TRBD1 (5 bases). Germline V gene sequence: CDR1 MDHEN, CDR2 SYDVKM. V was trimmed by 7 bases and J by 5 bases, leaving 17 bases between them. This CDR3 has 14 amino acids. CDR3 coding DNA: TGTGCCAGCATCCCCGGGGGTGATGAGACTGAAGCTTTCTTT. Encoded protein: CASIPGGDETEAFF. Variable domain in full (rest from reference TRBV28 and TRBJ1-1): DVKVTQSSRYLVKRTGEKVFLECVQDMDHENMFWYRQDPGLGLRLIYFSYDVKMKEKGDIPEGYSVSREKKERFSLILESASTNQTSMYLCASIPGGDETEAFFGQGTRLTVV.

CDR3 loop: CASSAGWSNTEAFF. The CDR3 DNA follows: TGTGCCAGCAGTGCAGGGTGGTCGAACACTGAAGCTTTCTTT. The J gene is TRBJ1-1, the V gene TRBV28; maybe TRBD1 (5 bases). Trimming shortened V by 5 bases and J by 1 base, and 11 bases separated the two germline ends. CDR1 and CDR2 (germline): MDHEN, SYDVKM. This CDR3 spans 14 amino acids.

The chain has TRBV2 and TRBJ2-1, with D possibly being TRBD1 (5 bases). V was clipped by 7 bases and J by 2 bases, with 12 bases between them. The CDR3 has 14 amino acids. Germline V gene lookup returns CDR1 SNHLY and CDR2 FYNNEI. CDR3 protein: CASKGIRTYNEQFF. CDR3 sequence (DNA): TGTGCCAGCAAGGGGATTAGGACCTACAATGAGCAGTTCTTC.

This clonotype was recorded at least ten times. The genes are TRBV7-8 and TRBJ1-4; D is perhaps TRBD1 (5 bases). V was trimmed by 5 bases and J by 0 bases, leaving 16 bases between them. Germline V CDR1 and CDR2: SGHVS, FQNEAQ. The CDR3 covers 17 residues. Here the CDR3 reads CASSRGAGDATNEKLFF. In DNA, the CDR3 is TGTGCCAGCAGCCGAGGGGCAGGCGATGCAACTAATGAAAAACTGTTTTTT. The full variable domain, with the rest looked up from reference TRBV7-8 and TRBJ1-4, is GAGVSQSPRYKVAKRGQDVALRCDPISGHVSLFWYQQALGQGPEFLTYFQNEAQLDKSGLPSDRFFAERPEGSVSTLKIQRTQQEDSAVYLCASSRGAGDATNEKLFFGSGTQLSVL.

This clonotype has more than one count but fewer than ten. V gene TRBV5-1 combines with J gene TRBJ1-5, with 8 bases lining up with TRBD1. CDR3 length: 17 amino acids. Germline assignment: CDR1 SGHRS and CDR2 YFSETQ. J gave up 0 bases and V 4 bases, and 9 bases lay outside the gene matches. CDR3: CASSLRDRFNSNQPQHF. The CDR3 DNA follows: TGCGCCAGCAGCCTCCGGGACAGGTTTAATAGCAATCAGCCCCAGCATTTT.

This clonotype was observed at least ten times. The chain employs TRBV20-1 and TRBJ1-4; D is possibly TRBD1 (6 bases). The germline gives CDR1 DFQATT, CDR2 SNEGSKA (reference sequence). Deletions cut 8 bases from V and 0 bases from J, with 19 bases between. This CDR3 has 16 residues. CDR3 sequence reads: CSSTGSGSATNEKLFF. In DNA, the CDR3 is TGCAGTTCAACAGGGTCCGGGTCGGCAACTAATGAAAAACTGTTTTTT.

This rearrangement joins TRBV3-1 to TRBJ2-3; D not certain. CDR1 is LGHDT and CDR2 is YNNKEL in the germline V gene (reference sequence). The V gene lost 0 bases and the J gene lost 0 bases, with 22 bases spanning the gap. The CDR3 has 20 amino acids. CDR3 residues: CASSQDGESERAKSTDTQYF. CDR3 DNA sequence: TGTGCCAGCAGCCAAGATGGCGAGAGTGAAAGGGCAAAGAGCACAGATACGCAGTATTTT.

This clonotype has just a few counts. The chain couples TRBV12-3 or TRBV12-4 to TRBJ1-1, with D perhaps TRBD1 (5 bases). Between the trimmed V and J ends, which lost 3 bases and 3 bases, there was a span of 11 bases. There are 14 residues in the CDR3. The CDR3 nucleotides are TGTGCCAGCAGTTTTGGGAGAGGGGACACTGAAGCTTTCTTT. Protein: CASSFGRGDTEAFF.

The chain carries TRBV5-1 and TRBJ1-1; D gene ambiguous. This CDR3 is 12 amino acids long. Germline CDR1 is SGHRS and CDR2 is YFSETQ. Trimming took off 7 bases at V and 1 base at J, with 8 bases between the two ends. The CDR3 nucleotides read TGCGCCAGCCGAAATGAGAACACTGAAGCTTTCTTT. Amino acid sequence: CASRNENTEAFF.

CDR3 protein: CASSRQDRETDTQYF. The CDR3 nucleotides are TGCGCCAGCAGCAGACAGGACAGGGAAACAGATACGCAGTATTTT. V usage is TRBV5-1 and J usage is TRBJ2-3, with 8 bases identical to TRBD1. CDR1 and CDR2 (germline): SGHRS, YFSETQ. The CDR3 is 15 amino acids. The trim removed 4 bases at V and 3 bases at J, leaving 7 bases unmatched.

This clonotype showed up many times. This chain links TRBV10-3 with TRBJ2-7, with TRBD1 matching over 9 bases. V was pared by 4 bases and J by 3 bases, with 7 bases of the junction left unmatched. The CDR3 runs 15 residues. Germline V lookup: CDR1 ENHRY, CDR2 SYGVKD. The CDR3 reads CAISVDRGNLYEQYF. CDR3 coding DNA: TGTGCCATCAGTGTTGACAGGGGGAACCTCTACGAGCAGTACTTC.

J is TRBJ2-7 and V is TRBV20-1; D uncertain. Germline V gene sequence: CDR1 DFQATT, CDR2 SNEGSKA (reference sequence). With 5 bases removed from V and 4 bases from J, the gap between germline ends came to 9 bases. The CDR3 contains 11 residues. CDR3 DNA sequence: TGCAGTGCTGAGGACGGATACGAGCAGTACTTC. The encoded protein is CSAEDGYEQYF.

The chain joins TRBV4-1 to TRBJ1-1; no definite D call. Trimming took off 0 bases at V and 0 bases at J, with 14 bases between the two ends. In germline, CDR1 is MGHRA, CDR2 YSYEKL. The CDR3 has 17 residues. The CDR3 DNA reads as TGCGCCAGCAGCCAAGAAGAGGCTAGGCCCTTGAACACTGAAGCTTTCTTT. Protein product: CASSQEEARPLNTEAFF.

This clonotype has a count of ten or more. The chain combines TRBV20-1 with TRBJ2-3, with TRBD2 matching over 8 bases. Germline CDR1 DFQATT, CDR2 SNEGSKA (reference sequence). CDR3 length: 14 residues. J lost 0 bases, V lost 4 bases, and 3 bases had no gene match. The CDR3 sequence: CSATERESTDTQYF. In nucleotides, the CDR3 is TGCAGTGCTACCGAGCGGGAGAGCACAGATACGCAGTATTTT.

The chain uses TRBV5-1 and TRBJ2-7; D is undetermined. V was trimmed by 0 bases and J by 2 bases, leaving 12 bases between them. Germline V gene data show CDR1 as SGHRS and CDR2 as YFSETQ. CDR3 length equals 15 residues. The CDR3 here is CASSLGAIRTYEQYF. The DNA of the CDR3 is TGCGCCAGCAGCTTGGGGGCTATCCGTACCTACGAGCAGTACTTC.

This clonotype was observed many times. The gene calls are TRBV29-1 and TRBJ2-1; D is tentatively TRBD1 or TRBD2 (5 bases each). The CDR3 extends over 13 amino acids. With 4 bases removed from V and 3 bases from J, the gap between germline ends came to 10 bases. CDR1 and CDR2 (germline): SQVTM, ANQGSEA. CDR3 protein: CSVAGTVYNEQFF. CDR3 coding DNA: TGCAGCGTTGCGGGGACGGTCTACAATGAGCAGTTCTTC.